The source of this T cell receptor (beta chain) is a study of long-term antiretroviral therapy in people with HIV. Every one of the donors gave at least one pre-ART PBMC sample and at least two post-ART PBMC samples. Broader study findings: HIV repertoires covered narrower CDR3 length ranges than controls did.

Looked up from germline, CDR1 is MNHNS and CDR2 is SASEGT. This CDR3 has 17 residues. Trimming at V came to 0 bases and at J to 3 bases, leaving 11 bases not matched to a gene. The immunoSEQ assay was v3.0, run at survey level. Some clones are missing from TCRdb's copy, which holds only in-frame ones; the method was immunoSEQ multiplex PCR. The table has tens of thousands of clones, approximately 85% seen once. Turning to this clone: Its specificity is unknown.

The clonotype comes from a man aged 18 to 30 with HIV. The sequences come from unsorted PBMCs, collected 0.8 years before starting antiretroviral therapy. The rearrangement joins TRBV6-1 to TRBJ2-7; 7 bases are a match to TRBD1. CDR3 DNA: TGTGCCAGCAGTGAAGCAGCTACCGGGACAGCTAACTACGAGCAGTACTTC. Translated: CASSEAATGTANYEQYF.